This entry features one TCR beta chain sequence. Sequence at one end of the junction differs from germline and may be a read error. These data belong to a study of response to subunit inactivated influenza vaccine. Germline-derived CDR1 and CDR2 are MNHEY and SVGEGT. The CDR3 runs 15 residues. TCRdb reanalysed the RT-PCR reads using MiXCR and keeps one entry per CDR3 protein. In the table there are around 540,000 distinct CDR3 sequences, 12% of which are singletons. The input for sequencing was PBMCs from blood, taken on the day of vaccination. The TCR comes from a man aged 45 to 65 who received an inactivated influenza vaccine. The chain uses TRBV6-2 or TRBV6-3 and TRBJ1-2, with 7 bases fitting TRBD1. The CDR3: CASSYRDRPFYGYIF. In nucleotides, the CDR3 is TGTGCCAGCAGTTACCGGGACAGACCATTCTATGGCTACATCTTC.